This T cell receptor beta chain appears in the sequencing data of a study of CD4+ T cells in melanoma (dated by TCRdb to 2021 to 2024). Background on the whole study: Neoantigen-specific CD4+ T cells in human melanoma were what the study investigated. Results and caveats for the whole study, not just this receptor: Neoantigen-specific CD4+ T cells in melanoma were reported to show diverse differentiation states. Neoantigen-specific CD4+ T cells were reported to be correlated with the function of CD8+ T cells, macrophages and B cells.

From its cysteine to its phenylalanine, the CDR3 spans 17 amino acids. Left in the record is the CDR3 DNA by itself, 51 bases read in frame from the first base. V loses 5 bases, J loses 12 bases, and the germline ends lie 26 bases apart. The germline V gene specifies SGHTA as CDR1 and FQGTGA as CDR2. The donors were melanoma patients. Library preparation was by the immunoSEQ multiplex PCR assay. Imported from immuneACCESS, the table was reduced by TCRdb to in-frame sequences with V and J called. These copies leave out some clones; in studies compared against another copy, an unresolved V gene accounts for under half, and the cause of the remainder is not known. Recorded for this sample are about 9,900 clones; about two thirds of them occurred a single time. Nearly 25% of the sample goes to the ten largest clones. This clone was seen a handful of times. It has no known antigen specificity. Base qualities are not at hand, and no much larger clone is one base apart.

The source material was tumor tissue. The TCR comes from a human donor with melanoma. Rearrangement joined TRBV7-3 to TRBJ2-6; D gene: possibly TRBD1, on 5 matching bases. This receptor carries the CDR3 CASSKSPQTSGAGVLTF. The DNA is TGTGCCAGCAGCAAATCGCCCCAGACCTCTGGGGCCGGCGTCCTGACTTTC.